This T cell receptor beta chain stems from a study of T and B cells in COVID-19 patients. Study at large: Recovered patients mostly had mild to moderate COVID-19 managed as outpatients.

Blood genomic DNA input for TRB amplification was about 250-550 ng. TRB rearrangements were amplified by multiplex PCR with BIOMED2 TRB-A/B primers. In TCRdb, the multiplex PCR reads were re-called with MiXCR into one record per CDR3 protein. The table records more than 10,000 distinct CDR3 sequences, around a third of them present only once. Per the germline V gene, CDR1 is KGHDR and CDR2 is SFDVKD. This CDR3 has 16 residues. The trim removed 4 bases at V and 1 base at J, leaving 5 bases unmatched. Study-wide points: Blood from mildly ill patients while symptomatic, and early samples from severe cases, were scarce. Patients with COVID-19 reportedly showed strongly skewed T cell receptor beta variable and joining gene usage. The recovered cohort had around 2,000 exclusive TCR clusters, including roughly 28 low generation probability clusters.

Notes on this clonotype: Its antigen is as yet unknown.

This chain links TRBV24-1 with TRBJ2-2, with TRBD1 identical over 7 bases. The specimen sequenced was blood. The clonotype was recovered from a human donor with active COVID-19. Here the CDR3 DNA reads TGTGCCACCAGTGACCCACAGGGGAGGAACACCGGGGAGCTGTTTTTT. This encodes CATSDPQGRNTGELFF.